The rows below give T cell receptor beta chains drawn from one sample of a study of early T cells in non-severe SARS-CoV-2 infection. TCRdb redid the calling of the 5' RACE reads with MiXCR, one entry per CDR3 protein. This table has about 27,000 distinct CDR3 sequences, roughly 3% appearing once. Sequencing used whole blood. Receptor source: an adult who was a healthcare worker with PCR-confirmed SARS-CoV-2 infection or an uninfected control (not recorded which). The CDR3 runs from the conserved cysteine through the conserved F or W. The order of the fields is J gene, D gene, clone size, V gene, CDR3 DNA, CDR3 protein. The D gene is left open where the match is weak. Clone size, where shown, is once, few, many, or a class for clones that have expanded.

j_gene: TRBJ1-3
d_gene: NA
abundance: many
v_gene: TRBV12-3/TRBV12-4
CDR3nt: TGTGCCAGCAGTGAAACAGGTGCTGGAAACACCATATATTTT
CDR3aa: CASSETGAGNTIYF

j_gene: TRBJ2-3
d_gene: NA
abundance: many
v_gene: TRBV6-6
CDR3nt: TGTGCCAGCAGTTACCGGTCGGTTAAGGGAACAGATACGCAGTATTTT
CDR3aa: CASSYRSVKGTDTQYF

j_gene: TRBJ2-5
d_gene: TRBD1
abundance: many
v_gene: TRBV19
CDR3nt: TGTGCCAGTAGTGCGGACAGGGCCCCAGTGAAAGAGACCCAGTACTTC
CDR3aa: CASSADRAPVKETQYF

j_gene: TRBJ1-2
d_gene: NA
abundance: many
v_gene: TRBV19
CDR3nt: TGTGCCAGTAGTTTCGGTACAGGGTCTTCGGTTGGCTACACCTTC
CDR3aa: CASSFGTGSSVGYTF

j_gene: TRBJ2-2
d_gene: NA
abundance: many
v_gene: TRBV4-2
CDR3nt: TGTGCCAGCAGCCAAGATCGTTCACAGAACACCGGGGAGCTGTTTTTT
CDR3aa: CASSQDRSQNTGELFF

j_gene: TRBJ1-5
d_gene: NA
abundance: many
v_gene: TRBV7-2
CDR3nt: TGTGCCAGCAGCTTAGTGGCGGAGGGCAATCAGCCCCAGCATTTT
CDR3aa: CASSLVAEGNQPQHF

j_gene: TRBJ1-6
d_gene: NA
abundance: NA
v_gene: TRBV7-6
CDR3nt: TGTGCCAGCAGCCCCCTGACCTTCAGCTCCTATAATTCACCCCTCCACTTT
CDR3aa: CASSPLTFSSYNSPLHF

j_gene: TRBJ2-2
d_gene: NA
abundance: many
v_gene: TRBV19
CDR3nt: TGTGCCAGTAGTACTGCAGGGTATCGCGGCGAGCTGTTTTTT
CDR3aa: CASSTAGYRGELFF

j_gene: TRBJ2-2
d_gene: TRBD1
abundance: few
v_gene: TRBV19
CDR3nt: TGTGCCAGTAGTACCCGACAGGGCCACTCGAACACCGGGGAGCTGTTTTTT
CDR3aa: CASSTRQGHSNTGELFF

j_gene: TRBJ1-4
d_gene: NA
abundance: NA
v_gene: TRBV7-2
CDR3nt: TGTGCCAGCAGCTTACTGGGAAGGGATGAAAAACTGTTTTTT
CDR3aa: CASSLLGRDEKLFF

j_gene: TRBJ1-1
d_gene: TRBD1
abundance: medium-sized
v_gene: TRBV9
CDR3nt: TGTGCCAGCAGCCCTCGGACAGGGGAAACCGGCACTGAAGCTTTCTTT
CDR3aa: CASSPRTGETGTEAFF

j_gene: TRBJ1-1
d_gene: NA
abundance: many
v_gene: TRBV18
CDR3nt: TGTGCCAGCCAACTGAACACTGAAGCTTTCTTT
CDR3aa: CASQLNTEAFF

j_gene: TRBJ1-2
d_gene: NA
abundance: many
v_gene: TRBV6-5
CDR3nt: TGTGCCAGCAGGTCTCCGTACTATGGCTACACCTTC
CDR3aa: CASRSPYYGYTF

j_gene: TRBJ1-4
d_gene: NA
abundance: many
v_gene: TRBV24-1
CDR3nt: TGTGCCACCAGTGGTCGGGGGCCCGGAGAAAAACTGTTTTTT
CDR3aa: CATSGRGPGEKLFF

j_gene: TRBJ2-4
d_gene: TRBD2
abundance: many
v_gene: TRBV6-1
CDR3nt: TGTGCCACCGGACTAGCGGGGGATTTAGCCAAAAACATTCAGTACTTC
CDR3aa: CATGLAGDLAKNIQYF

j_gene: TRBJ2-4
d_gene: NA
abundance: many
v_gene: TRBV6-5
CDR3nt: TGTGCCAGCCACCAGAGTGTGGCCAAAAACATTCAGTACTTC
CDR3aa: CASHQSVAKNIQYF

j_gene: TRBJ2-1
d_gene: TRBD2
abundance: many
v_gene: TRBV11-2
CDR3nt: TGTGCCAGCAGCTTAGCGGCTAGCGGGAATTACAATGAGCAGTTCTTC
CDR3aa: CASSLAASGNYNEQFF

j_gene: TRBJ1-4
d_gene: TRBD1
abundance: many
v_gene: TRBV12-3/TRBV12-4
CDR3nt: TGTGCCAGCAGCACCAGGGGGCTAAGAACTAATGAAAAACTGTTTTTT
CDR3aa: CASSTRGLRTNEKLFF

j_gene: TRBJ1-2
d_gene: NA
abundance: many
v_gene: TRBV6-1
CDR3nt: TGTGCCAGCAGTGAAGAAGAGGCTTTCGCCTATGGCTACACCTTC
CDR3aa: CASSEEEAFAYGYTF

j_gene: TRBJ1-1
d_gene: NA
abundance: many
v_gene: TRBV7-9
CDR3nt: TGTGCCAGCAGCTTAGATCCAGGCTTGGGTCCTGAAGCTTTCTTT
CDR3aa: CASSLDPGLGPEAFF

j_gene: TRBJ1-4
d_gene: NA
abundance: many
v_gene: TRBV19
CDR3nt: TGTGCCAGTAACTCAGCAAGGGGTGAAAAACTGTTTTTT
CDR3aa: CASNSARGEKLFF

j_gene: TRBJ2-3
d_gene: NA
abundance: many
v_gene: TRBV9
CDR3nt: TGTGCCAGCAGCGTAGCCGGACTATCCGGCACAGATACGCAGTATTTT
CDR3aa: CASSVAGLSGTDTQYF

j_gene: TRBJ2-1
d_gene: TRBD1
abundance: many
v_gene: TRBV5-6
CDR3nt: TGTGCCAGCAGCTATTTGGACAGGCATCTAGAGCAGTTCTTC
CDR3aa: CASSYLDRHLEQFF

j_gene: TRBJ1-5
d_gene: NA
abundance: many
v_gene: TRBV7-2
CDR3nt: TGTGCCAGCAGCTTAGCCCCGGACAGACTTAATAGCAATCAGCCCCAGCATTTT
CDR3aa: CASSLAPDRLNSNQPQHF

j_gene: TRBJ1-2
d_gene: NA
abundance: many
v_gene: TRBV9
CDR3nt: TGTGCCAGCACCCGAGGTGGGGGATTGGAATCTGGCTACACCTTC
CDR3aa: CASTRGGGLESGYTF

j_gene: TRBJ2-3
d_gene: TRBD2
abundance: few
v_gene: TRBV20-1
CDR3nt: TGCAGTGCTAGCGTTCTGCGGGGGGGCCTGTCCGATACGCAGTATTTT
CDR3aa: CSASVLRGGLSDTQYF

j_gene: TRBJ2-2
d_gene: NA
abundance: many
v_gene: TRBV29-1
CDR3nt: TGCAGCGTTCGGGGTGGCGTCACCGGGGAGCTGTTTTTT
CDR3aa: CSVRGGVTGELFF

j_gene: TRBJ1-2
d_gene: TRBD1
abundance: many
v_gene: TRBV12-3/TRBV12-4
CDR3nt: TGTGCCAGCAGTCCCGATCCGGGACAGCTCCGTCTCGGCTACACCTTC
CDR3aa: CASSPDPGQLRLGYTF

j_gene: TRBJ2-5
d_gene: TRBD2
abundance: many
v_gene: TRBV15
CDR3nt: TGTGCCACCAGCAGAACTCGACTAGCGGGTCGAGAGACCCAGTACTTC
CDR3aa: CATSRTRLAGRETQYF

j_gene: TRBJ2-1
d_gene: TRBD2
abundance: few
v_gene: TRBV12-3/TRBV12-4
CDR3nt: TGTGCCAGCAGCCGACCGACTAGCGGGGGGTCTTACAATGAGCAGTTCTTC
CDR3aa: CASSRPTSGGSYNEQFF

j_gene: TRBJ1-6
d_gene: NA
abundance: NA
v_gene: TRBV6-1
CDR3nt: TGTGCCAGCAGTGGCCCAGGGGCCCATAATTCACCCCTCCACTTT
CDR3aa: CASSGPGAHNSPLHF

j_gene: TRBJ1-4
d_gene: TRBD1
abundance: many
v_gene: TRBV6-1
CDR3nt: TGTGCCAGCAGTGACGGGACAGGCCCGAAACTGTTTTTT
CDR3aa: CASSDGTGPKLFF

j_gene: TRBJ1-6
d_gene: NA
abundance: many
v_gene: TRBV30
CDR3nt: TGTGCCTGGGCCGAATCCCGAAATTCACCCCTCCACTTT
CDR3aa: CAWAESRNSPLHF

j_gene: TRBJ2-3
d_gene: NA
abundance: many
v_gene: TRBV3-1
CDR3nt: TGTGCCAGCAGCCAATCCGTCGGGGAGAACACAGATACGCAGTATTTT
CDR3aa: CASSQSVGENTDTQYF

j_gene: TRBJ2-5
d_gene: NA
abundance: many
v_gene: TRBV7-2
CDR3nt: TGTGCCAGCAACCAGCCAGGAGTAAAGACCCAGTACTTC
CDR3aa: CASNQPGVKTQYF

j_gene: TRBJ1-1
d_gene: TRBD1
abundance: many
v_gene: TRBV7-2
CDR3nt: TGTGCCAGCAGCACGGACAGGGCCCGTCTAAACACTGAAGCTTTCTTT
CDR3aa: CASSTDRARLNTEAFF

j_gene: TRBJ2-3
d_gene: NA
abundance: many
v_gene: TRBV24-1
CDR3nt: TGTGCCACCAGTCCGGGCACAGATACGCAGTATTTT
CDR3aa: CATSPGTDTQYF

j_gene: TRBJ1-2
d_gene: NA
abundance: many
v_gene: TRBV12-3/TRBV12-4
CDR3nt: TGTGCCAGCAGTGCCGGGGGTGGCGGGAACTATGGCTACACCTTC
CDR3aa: CASSAGGGGNYGYTF

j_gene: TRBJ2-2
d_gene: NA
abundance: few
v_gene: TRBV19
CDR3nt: TGTGCCAGTAGTATAAGCCGAGGTACCGGGGAGCTGTTTTTT
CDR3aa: CASSISRGTGELFF

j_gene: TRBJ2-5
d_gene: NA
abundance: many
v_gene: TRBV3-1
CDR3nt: TGTGCCAGCAGCCCGACCCGGGGGATCTCAAGGGTTCAATACTTC
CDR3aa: CASSPTRGISRVQYF

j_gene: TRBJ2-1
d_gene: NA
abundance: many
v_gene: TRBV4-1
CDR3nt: TGCGCCAGCAGCCAACGATCCGACAGTAACTCCTACAATGAGCAGTTCTTC
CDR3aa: CASSQRSDSNSYNEQFF

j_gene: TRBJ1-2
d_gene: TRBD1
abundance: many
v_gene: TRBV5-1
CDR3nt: TGCGCCAGCAGCCCCTCCCAAGGGGACAGCTATGGCTACACCTTC
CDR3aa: CASSPSQGDSYGYTF

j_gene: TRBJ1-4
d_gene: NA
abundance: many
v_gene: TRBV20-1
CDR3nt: TGCAGTGCTAGAGCGGGGTCCGGCGAAAAACTGTTTTTT
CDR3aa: CSARAGSGEKLFF

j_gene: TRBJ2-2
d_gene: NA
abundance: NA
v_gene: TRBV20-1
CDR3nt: TGCAGTGCTAGTCGGGAGAACGCGAACACCGGGGAGCTGTTTTTT
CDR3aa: CSASRENANTGELFF

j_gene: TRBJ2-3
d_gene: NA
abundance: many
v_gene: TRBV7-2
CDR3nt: TGTGCCAGCAGCTTAGAACGGGGGCACACAGATACGCAGTATTTT
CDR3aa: CASSLERGHTDTQYF

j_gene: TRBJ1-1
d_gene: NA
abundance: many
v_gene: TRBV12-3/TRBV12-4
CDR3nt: TGTGCCAGCAGTTTCCGAATGGGGAATGGGGACACTGAAGCTTTCTTT
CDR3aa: CASSFRMGNGDTEAFF

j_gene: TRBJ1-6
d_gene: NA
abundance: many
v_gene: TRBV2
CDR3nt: TGTGCCAGCATGCAGCAGAGCTCCTATAATTCACCCCTCCACTTT
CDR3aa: CASMQQSSYNSPLHF

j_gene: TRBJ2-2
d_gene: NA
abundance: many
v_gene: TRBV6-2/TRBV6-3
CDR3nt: TGTGCCAGCAGTTACGGGGCAGTAGACACCGGGGAGCTGTTTTTT
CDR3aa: CASSYGAVDTGELFF

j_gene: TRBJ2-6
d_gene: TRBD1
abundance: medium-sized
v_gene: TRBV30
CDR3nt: TGTGCCTGGAGCCGGGACAGGGGAAGTTTTGGGGCCAACGTCCTGACTTTC
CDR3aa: CAWSRDRGSFGANVLTF

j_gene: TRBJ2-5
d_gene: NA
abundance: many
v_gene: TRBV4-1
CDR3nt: TGCGCCAGCAGCCGCTGGCAAAAAGAGACCCAGTACTTC
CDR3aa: CASSRWQKETQYF

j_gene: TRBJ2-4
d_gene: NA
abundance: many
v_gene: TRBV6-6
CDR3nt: TGTGCCAGCAGTTACTCTCTAACGGAAGGCAAAAACATTCAGTACTTC
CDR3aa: CASSYSLTEGKNIQYF

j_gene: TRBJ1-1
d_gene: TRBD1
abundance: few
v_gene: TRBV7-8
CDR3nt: TGTGCCAGCAGCTTAGCTCAGGGGGCTACTGAAGCTTTCTTT
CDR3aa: CASSLAQGATEAFF

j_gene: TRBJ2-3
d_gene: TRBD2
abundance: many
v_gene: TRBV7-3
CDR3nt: TGTGCCAGCAGCTTACGACTAGCGGGGGAGTACACAGATACGCAGTATTTT
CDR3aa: CASSLRLAGEYTDTQYF